These 8 T cell receptor beta chains were sequenced from one sample in a study of control samples from healthy donors and cancer patients. Assay used: immunoSEQ multiplex PCR; TCRdb lists only in-frame clones, some missing. The repertoire has around 110,000 clones, around 87% of them found once; the top ten carry approximately 1.1%. Material: PBMCs. Every receptor here comes from a woman aged 45-65 years with colorectal cancer.

The rearrangement joins TRBV4-2 to TRBJ2-3; 9 bases are shared with TRBD2. V lost 2 bases, J lost 6 bases, and 6 bases stayed unmatched. CDR3 size: 15 residues. Looked up from germline, CDR1 is LGHNA and CDR2 is YNFKEQ. The CDR3: CASSQSEREVDTQYF. The CDR3 nucleotides are TGTGCCAGCAGCCAATCGGAGCGGGAGGTGGATACGCAGTATTTT.

This rearrangement joins TRBV28 to TRBJ1-1; D is undetermined. Germline loops: CDR1 MDHEN, CDR2 SYDVKM. The CDR3 loop spans 12 amino acids. The V and J ends lost 6 bases and 3 bases respectively, with 8 bases between them. CDR3 in amino acids: CASSFNYTEAFF. The CDR3 DNA follows: TGTGCCAGCAGCTTCAATTACACTGAAGCTTTCTTT.

The rearrangement links TRBV7-2 to TRBJ2-1; 14 bases match TRBD2. Germline lookup yields CDR1 SGHTA and CDR2 FQGNSA. The CDR3 is made up of 17 amino acids. V lost 3 bases to trimming and J lost 6 bases; unmatched junction nucleotides: 7. DNA for the CDR3: TGTGCCAGCAGCTTGGAGGGGACTAGCGGGAGAATCAATGAGCAGTTCTTC. Translating it yields CASSLEGTSGRINEQFF.

This chain joins TRBV18 and TRBJ2-7; D remains ambiguous. Trimming removed 0 bases at V and 1 base at J, with 4 bases between. Germline values: CDR1 KGHSH, CDR2 LQKENI. The CDR3 is made up of 13 amino acids. The CDR3 DNA is TGTGCCAGCTCACCACCGGCTTCCTACGAGCAGTACTTC. It is translated as CASSPPASYEQYF.

This clone was detected only a few times. The V gene is TRBV10-3, the J gene TRBJ1-2; possibly TRBD1 for D (5 bases). Looked up from germline, CDR1 is ENHRY and CDR2 is SYGVKD. The CDR3 sequence is 11 residues long. Trimming pared 8 bases from V and 4 bases from J, leaving 8 bases between. The CDR3 reads CAIGGGYGYTF. For the CDR3, the DNA is TGTGCCATCGGCGGGGGCTATGGCTACACCTTC.

The chain links TRBV25-1 to TRBJ2-1; 7 bases match TRBD1. Germline CDR1 and CDR2: MGHDK and SYGVNS. CDR3 size: 18 residues. After removal of 1 base from V and 4 bases from J, the junction contained 13 bases not matched to a gene. CDR3 amino acids: CASSEFPRGTGAYNEQFF. CDR3 bases: TGTGCCAGCAGTGAATTCCCCCGGGGCACAGGGGCTTACAATGAGCAGTTCTTC.

CDR3 coding DNA: TGTGCCAGCAGTTTGTCTGGGACAGGGGGTTTTCAGCCCCAGCATTTT. Residues: CASSLSGTGGFQPQHF. The rearrangement uses TRBV28 and TRBJ1-5; TRBD1 aligns across 11 bases. Germline CDR1 and CDR2: MDHEN and SYDVKM. The CDR3 has 16 residues. The V and J ends lost 3 bases and 6 bases, in that order; junction bases with no gene match: 7.

V is TRBV5-1 and J is TRBJ2-7; possibly TRBD1 or TRBD2 for D (6 bases each). V was trimmed by 5 bases and J by 1 base, leaving 13 bases between them. CDR3 length: 14 residues. Germline-derived CDR1 and CDR2 are SGHRS and YFSETQ. CDR3 DNA: TGCGCCAGCAGGGAGGGGGTTGTGTCCTACGAGCAGTACTTC. Translating gives CASREGVVSYEQYF.